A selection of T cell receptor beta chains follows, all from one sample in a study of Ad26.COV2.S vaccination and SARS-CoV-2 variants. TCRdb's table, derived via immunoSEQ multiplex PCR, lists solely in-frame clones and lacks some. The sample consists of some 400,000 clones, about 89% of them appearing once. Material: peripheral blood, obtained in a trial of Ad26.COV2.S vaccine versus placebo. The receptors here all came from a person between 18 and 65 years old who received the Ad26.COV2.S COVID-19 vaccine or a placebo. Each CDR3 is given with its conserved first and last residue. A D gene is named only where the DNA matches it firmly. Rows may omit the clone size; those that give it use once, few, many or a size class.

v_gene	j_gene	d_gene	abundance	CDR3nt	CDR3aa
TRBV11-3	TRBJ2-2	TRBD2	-	TGTGCCAGCAGCTTAGAACTAGCGGAGACCGGGGAGCTGTTTTTT	CASSLELAETGELFF
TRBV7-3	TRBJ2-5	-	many	TGTGCCAGCAGCTTAAGACTCCAAGAGACCCAGTACTTC	CASSLRLQETQYF
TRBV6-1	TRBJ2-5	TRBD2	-	TGTGCCAGCAGTGAAAGCCGGGGGGGGCGAGAGACCCAGTACTTC	CASSESRGGRETQYF
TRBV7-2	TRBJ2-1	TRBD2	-	TGTGCCAGCAGCTTATTGGCTAGCGGGAGCGGTGAGCAGTTCTTC	CASSLLASGSGEQFF
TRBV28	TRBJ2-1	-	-	TGTGCCAGCAGTTTATATTACAGGCCAAACGGAGGGCATGAGCAGTTCTTC	CASSLYYRPNGGHEQFF
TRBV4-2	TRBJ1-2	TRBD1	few	TGTGCCAGCAGCCAAGATGGGACAGGGGCCGGCTACACCTTC	CASSQDGTGAGYTF
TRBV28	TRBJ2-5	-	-	TGTGCCACCTTACCCAATGCCGGGACGGCGCAAGAGACCCAGTACTTC	CATLPNAGTAQETQYF
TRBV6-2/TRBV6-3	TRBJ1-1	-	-	TGTGCCAGCAGTGAGCCGGGCCGAGGGACGTCCGAAGCTTTCTTT	CASSEPGRGTSEAFF
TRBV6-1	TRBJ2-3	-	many	TGTGCCAGCAGTGAATTGGGCGGAAACACAGATACGCAGTATTTT	CASSELGGNTDTQYF
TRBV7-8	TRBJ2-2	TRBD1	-	TGTGCCAGCAGCTTTTCTACAGGGGGCGATTCCGGGGAGCTGTTTTTT	CASSFSTGGDSGELFF
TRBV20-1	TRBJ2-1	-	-	TGCAGTGCTAGTCCCCTGAGCTCCTACAATGAGCAGTTCTTC	CSASPLSSYNEQFF
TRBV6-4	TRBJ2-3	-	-	TGTGCCAGCAGTGACGGCGGAAGAGGGGGCACAGATACGCAGTATTTT	CASSDGGRGGTDTQYF
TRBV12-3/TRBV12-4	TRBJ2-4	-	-	TGTGCCAGCAGGAGGTCGAACATTCAGTACTTC	CASRRSNIQYF
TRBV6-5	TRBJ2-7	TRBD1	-	TGTGCCAGCAGTTACTGGGACAGGGGAACCTACGAGCAGTACTTC	CASSYWDRGTYEQYF
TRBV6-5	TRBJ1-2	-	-	TGTGCCAGCTGGGGAGGAAATGGCTACACCTTC	CASWGGNGYTF
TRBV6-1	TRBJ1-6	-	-	TGTGCCAGCAGTGAAAGAGGATCACCCCTCCACTTT	CASSERGSPLHF
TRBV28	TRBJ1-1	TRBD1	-	TGTGCCACCCATGGACAGGGGGCCACTGAAGCTTTCTTT	CATHGQGATEAFF
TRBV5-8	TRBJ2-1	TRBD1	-	TGTGCCAGCAGTCCGGGTCGGGACAGCTACAATGAGCAGTTCTTC	CASSPGRDSYNEQFF
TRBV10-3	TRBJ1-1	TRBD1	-	TGTGCCATCAGTGGCGGACAGGGGGTATTCCGCACTGAAGCTTTCTTT	CAISGGQGVFRTEAFF
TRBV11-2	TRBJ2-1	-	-	TGTGCCAGCAGCTTAGGGACTCCCCTCAATGAGCAGTTCTTC	CASSLGTPLNEQFF
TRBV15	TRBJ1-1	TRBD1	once	TGTGCCACCAGCGGGGACAGGGGGTTTAACACTGAAGCTTTCTTT	CATSGDRGFNTEAFF
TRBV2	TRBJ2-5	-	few	TGTGCCAGCAGTGAAGCGACAGAGACCCAGTACTTC	CASSEATETQYF
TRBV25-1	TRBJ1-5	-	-	TGTGCCAGCAGTGAGGGGCGGACACATAGCAATCAGCCCCAGCATTTT	CASSEGRTHSNQPQHF
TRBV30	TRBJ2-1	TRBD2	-	TGTGCCTGGCTAGACTTGGGGGGGAGTCGTTACAATGAGCAGTTCTTC	CAWLDLGGSRYNEQFF
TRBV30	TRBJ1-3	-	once	TGTGCCTGGAGTCCCAACGCAGCTGGAAACACCATATATTTT	CAWSPNAAGNTIYF
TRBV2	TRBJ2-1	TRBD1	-	TGTGCCAGCGGGGTGGACAGGGGAATAAATGAGCAGTTCTTC	CASGVDRGINEQFF
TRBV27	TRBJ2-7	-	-	TGTGCCAGCAGTTTATCCCTGACAGGATCCTACGAGCAGTACTTC	CASSLSLTGSYEQYF
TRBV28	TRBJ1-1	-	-	TGTGCCACTGATTCGGACACTGAAGCTTTCTTT	CATDSDTEAFF
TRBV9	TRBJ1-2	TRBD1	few	TGTGCCAGCAGCGAGGGACAGGGCTATGGCTACACCTTC	CASSEGQGYGYTF
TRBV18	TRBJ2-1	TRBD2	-	TGTGCCAGCTCACCACCGTGGGCTAGCGGGAGAATTGGCAATGAGCAGTTCTTC	CASSPPWASGRIGNEQFF
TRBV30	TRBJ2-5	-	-	TGTGCCTGGAGCCCCGGGCAGACCCAGTACTTC	CAWSPGQTQYF
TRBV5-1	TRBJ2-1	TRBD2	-	TGCGCCAGCAGCCACGGTTTGATAGCGGGAACCTACAATGAGCAGTTCTTC	CASSHGLIAGTYNEQFF
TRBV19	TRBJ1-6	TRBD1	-	TGTGCCAGTAGCCCGGACAGGGCTAATTCACCCCTCCACTTT	CASSPDRANSPLHF
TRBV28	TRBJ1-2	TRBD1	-	TGTGCCAGCAGTTTAGACCGTTCACGGACAGGGGGCGTGAACTATGGCTACACCTTC	CASSLDRSRTGGVNYGYTF
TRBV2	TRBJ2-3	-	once	TGTGCCAGCAGTGAAGCCCGACTAGTTAACACAGATACGCAGTATTTT	CASSEARLVNTDTQYF
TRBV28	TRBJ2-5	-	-	TGTGCCAGCAGCCCCCCGATCGGCGGGCAAGAGACCCAGTACTTC	CASSPPIGGQETQYF
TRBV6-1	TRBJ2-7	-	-	TGTGCCAGCAGTGAAGAGGCACGACCAGGCTACGAGCAGTACTTC	CASSEEARPGYEQYF
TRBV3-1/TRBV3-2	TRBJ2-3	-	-	TGTGCCAGCAGCCAATTTGAAGATACGCAGTATTTT	CASSQFEDTQYF
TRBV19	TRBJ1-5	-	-	TGTGCCAGTAGTAGTACGTGGGGAGGGAGTAGCAATCAGCCCCAGCATTTT	CASSSTWGGSSNQPQHF
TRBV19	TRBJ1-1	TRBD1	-	TGTGCCAGTAGTATAATAGGACAGGCCCTGAACACTGAAGCTTTCTTT	CASSIIGQALNTEAFF
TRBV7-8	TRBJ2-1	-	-	TGTGCCAGCAGCTTAGGTCCGGGAAGCTCCTACAATGAGCAGTTCTTC	CASSLGPGSSYNEQFF
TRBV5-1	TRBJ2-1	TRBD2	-	TGCGCCAGCAGCTTAAGCGGGAGCGGCCTCAATGAGCAGTTCTTC	CASSLSGSGLNEQFF
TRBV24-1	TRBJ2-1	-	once	TGTGCCACCAGTGATTTGAGGCTCGATAGGGGGAATGAGCAGTTCTTC	CATSDLRLDRGNEQFF
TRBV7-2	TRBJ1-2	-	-	TGTGCCAGCAGCTCCCGAAGGGCGGGGCAATTACACTATGGCTACACCTTC	CASSSRRAGQLHYGYTF
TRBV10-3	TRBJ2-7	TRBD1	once	TGTGCCATCACCGGGACAGGGAACTCCTACGAGCAGTACTTC	CAITGTGNSYEQYF
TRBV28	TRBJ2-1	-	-	TGTGCCAGCAGTCTCAAGAACAATGAGCAGTTCTTC	CASSLKNNEQFF
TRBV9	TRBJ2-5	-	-	TGTGCCAGCAGCTCGAACTCGCAAGAGACCCAGTACTTC	CASSSNSQETQYF
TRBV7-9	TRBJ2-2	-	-	TGTGCCAGCAGCTTCCTCGGGGTCGGGGAGCTGTTTTTT	CASSFLGVGELFF
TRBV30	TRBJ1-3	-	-	TGTGCCTGGAGTGTTCCGGGACTCACAAACACCATATATTTT	CAWSVPGLTNTIYF
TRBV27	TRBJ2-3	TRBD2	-	TGTGCCAGCAGACCCAAGGGACTAGCAACCCGGGGGGATACGCAGTATTTT	CASRPKGLATRGDTQYF
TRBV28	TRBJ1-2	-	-	TGTGCCAGCAGCCCACCGACGGAATTCTATGGCTACACCTTC	CASSPPTEFYGYTF
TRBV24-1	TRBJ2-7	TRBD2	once	TGTGCCACCAGTGATCAGGGAGGGTACGAGCAGTACTTC	CATSDQGGYEQYF
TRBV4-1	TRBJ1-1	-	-	TGCGCCAGCAGCCAAGATCAACGGGCCACTGAAGCTTTCTTT	CASSQDQRATEAFF
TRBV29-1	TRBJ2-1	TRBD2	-	TGCAGCGTTGAGGACGGGACTAGCCAAAACTACAATGAGCAGTTCTTC	CSVEDGTSQNYNEQFF